The entry that follows covers one T cell receptor beta chain sequence. The sample belongs to a study of shared clonotypes between healthy human individuals. The ends were cut back, 6 bases at V and 0 bases at J, with 8 bases in the middle. Germline assignment: CDR1 ENHRY and CDR2 SYGVKD. The length of the CDR3 is 14 residues. Libraries were prepared by immunoSEQ multiplex PCR; TCRdb keeps only in-frame clonotypes and omits some of them. The top ten hold less than 1.5% of the sample, which has 950,000 to 1,300,000 clones, around 74% seen once. This chain joins TRBV10-3 and TRBJ2-2; perhaps D is TRBD1 or TRBD2 (6 bases each). The sequencing sample was made of memory CD4+ T cells sorted from blood. Subset defined: CD45RA-negative fraction. The sequence was obtained from a man younger than 35 in good health. The CDR3 DNA sequence: TGTGCCATCAGGGAGGGGGCGAACACCGGGGAGCTGTTTTTT. It encodes CAIREGANTGELFF.